These 29 T cell receptor beta chains were sequenced from one sample in a study of vaccination and CD4 T cells after COVID-19 (dated by TCRdb to 2022 to 2024). Antigens of these TCRs are unknown. The intended sense of this specimen's time point label: late sampling 161 to 241 days after vaccination in a few convalescent patients. This specimen's treatment or condition label, interpreted: roughly 10-day PBMC culture with coronavirus spike peptide pools or control peptides (ViraFEST assay). To prepare the library, PCR was applied. This sample was sequenced with an Illumina iSeq 100. TCR sequencing of DNA from cultured CD4+ T cells used the Oncomine TCR Beta short-read assay at the Johns Hopkins FTIC core. Using fastp trimming at Q25 and MiXCR clonotype assembly, TCRdb reanalyzed the public sequencing data and kept in-frame beta chains. Every distinct CDR3 protein forms one entry, paired with its most common genes and DNA. Here the sample has 20,000 to 25,000 distinct CDR3 sequences; roughly 46% occur a single time. The ten largest clones represent less than 15% of the sample.

The input for sequencing was CD4+ T cells from blood, cultured in vitro, taken about 7 months after SARS-CoV-2 vaccination. The receptor source for this set is a human donor who had recovered from COVID-19.

This clonotype was seen only a few times. The rearrangement links TRBV20-1 to TRBJ2-1; 10 bases agree with TRBD2. This CDR3 comprises 17 residues. Per the germline V gene, CDR1 is DFQATT and CDR2 is SNEGSKA (reference sequence). V shed 1 base, J shed 0 bases, and the junction held 6 bases outside the gene matches. The CDR3 bases are TGCAGTGCTAGAGTGGCTAGCGGGGGTAGCTCCTACAATGAGCAGTTCTTC. Translated, it gives CSARVASGGSSYNEQFF.

The chain uses TRBV6-5 and TRBJ1-1; 8 bases are shared with TRBD1. V gave up 4 bases and J gave up 8 bases; unmatched junction bases: 9. The CDR3 runs 14 residues. The germline gives CDR1 MNHEY, CDR2 SVGAGI. The CDR3 DNA follows: TGTGCCAGCAGTTCCCCTGGACAGGGCTTCGAAGCTTTCTTT. Amino acid sequence: CASSSPGQGFEAFF.

This chain uses TRBV20-1 with TRBJ2-3; D not resolved. Looked up from germline, CDR1 is DFQATT and CDR2 is SNEGSKA (reference sequence). The germline V and J ends were trimmed by 4 bases and 6 bases, with 14 bases remaining between them. This CDR3 comprises 13 residues. The CDR3 DNA reads as TGCAGTGCTAACAGTCCCCTGGGGGATACGCAGTATTTT. It encodes CSANSPLGDTQYF.

This chain connects TRBV20-1 to TRBJ2-7; 12 positions agree with TRBD2. Germline V gene data show CDR1 as DFQATT and CDR2 as SNEGSKA (reference sequence). The V and J ends lost 0 bases and 3 bases, in that order; junction bases with no gene match: 0. The CDR3 is 14 residues long. CDR3 residues: CSAREGLAGYEQYF. The CDR3 DNA sequence: TGCAGTGCTAGAGAGGGACTAGCGGGCTACGAGCAGTACTTC.

This clonotype ranks as medium-sized. The V gene is TRBV6-1, the J gene TRBJ2-1; 16 nucleotides line up with TRBD2. CDR1 is MNHNS and CDR2 is SASEGT in the germline V gene. The CDR3 contains 15 residues. V shed 8 bases, J shed 5 bases, and the junction held 3 bases outside the gene matches. DNA of the CDR3: TGTGCCAGCGAGGGACTAGCGGGAGGGCACAATGAGCAGTTCTTC. This encodes CASEGLAGGHNEQFF.

This clonotype is deemed medium-sized. The chain employs TRBV6-4 and TRBJ2-3; D possibly matches TRBD1 or TRBD2 (5 bases each). In germline, CDR1 is MRHNA, CDR2 SNTAGT. The CDR3 contains 13 residues. The V end was cut by 5 bases, the J end by 4 bases, with 10 bases between. The CDR3 spells CASSRRESDTQYF. The CDR3 DNA reads as TGTGCCAGCAGTCGCAGGGAGTCAGATACGCAGTATTTT.

V gene TRBV20-1 combines with J gene TRBJ1-1; TRBD1 matches at 8 bases. Trimming cost V 6 bases and J 10 bases; bases outside gene matches: 16. Germline V gives CDR1 DFQATT, CDR2 SNEGSKA (reference sequence). The CDR3 contains 14 residues. As DNA, the CDR3 is TGCAGTGCAAGGGTCAGACAGGGGCAGATCGGAGCTTTCTTT. It is translated as CSARVRQGQIGAFF.

The chain couples TRBV7-9 to TRBJ2-1; 7 nucleotides match TRBD2. Trimming took 4 bases from V and 3 from J; bases not matched to a gene: 9. Per germline, CDR1 SEHNR and CDR2 FQNEAQ (reference sequence). This CDR3 contains 16 residues. The CDR3 coding sequence is TGTGCCAGCAGCTCCCCTGAGCGGGGCTACTACAATGAGCAGTTCTTC. Translating gives CASSSPERGYYNEQFF.

The rearrangement uses TRBV6-1 and TRBJ2-3, with D hard to call. The length of the CDR3 is 13 residues. The V end was cut by 7 bases, the J end by 6 bases, with 14 bases between. In germline, CDR1 is MNHNS, CDR2 SASEGT. CDR3 loop: CASKASAADTQYF. The CDR3 coding sequence is TGTGCCAGCAAGGCGTCGGCGGCGGATACGCAGTATTTT.

This chain uses TRBV6-1 with TRBJ2-3; no clear D gene. The CDR3 is made up of 13 amino acids. Trimming stripped 7 bases from V and 0 bases from J, with 8 bases between. Germline-derived CDR1 and CDR2 are MNHNS and SASEGT. CDR3 bases: TGTGCCAGCACAGCCCCTAGCACAGATACGCAGTATTTT. Residues: CASTAPSTDTQYF.

The V call is TRBV6-1, the J call TRBJ1-1; weak D call: TRBD1 (5 bases). Germline values: CDR1 MNHNS, CDR2 SASEGT. There are 14 residues in the CDR3. The V gene lost 1 base and the J gene lost 1 base, with 7 bases spanning the gap. The CDR3 loop is CASSEVGGNTEAFF. CDR3 coding DNA: TGTGCCAGCAGTGAAGTGGGGGGGAACACTGAAGCTTTCTTT.

This clonotype was seen a few times. V and J are TRBV6-5 and TRBJ2-5; unclear D gene. Trimming cost V 2 bases and J 0 bases, with 7 bases left between them. The CDR3 is 14 amino acids. Germline CDR1 is MNHEY and CDR2 is SVGAGI. Written as DNA, the CDR3 is TGTGCCAGCAGTTACGACTTGTACCAAGAGACCCAGTACTTC. It encodes CASSYDLYQETQYF.

To note about this clonotype: The junction does not match germline at one end; this may be a read error. This rearrangement joins TRBV18 to TRBJ1-1; possible D gene TRBD1, 5 bases. Germline loops: CDR1 KGHSH, CDR2 LQKENI. The CDR3 is 14 residues long. The DNA for the CDR3 is TGTGCCAGCTCGCCACGACAGACCGACACTGAAGCTTTCTTT. This gives the protein CASSPRQTDTEAFF.

By its share, this clonotype is medium-sized. The chain joins TRBV20-1 to TRBJ2-7; perhaps TRBD2 as D (6 bases). Trimming removed 1 base from V and 1 base from J, with 8 bases in between. The CDR3 consists of 13 residues. Germline V gene data show CDR1 as DFQATT and CDR2 as SNEGSKA (reference sequence). CDR3 sequence (DNA): TGCAGTGCTAGAGGGGGACTTTCCTACGAGCAGTACTTC. Its translation is CSARGGLSYEQYF.

Only a few counts were recorded for this clonotype. The rearrangement joins TRBV7-3 to TRBJ2-1; TRBD2 matches at 10 bases. The V segment lost 5 bases and the J segment 8 bases; nucleotides outside the gene matches: 6. The germline CDR1 and CDR2 sequences are SGHTA and FQGTGA. The CDR3 runs to 14 residues. The CDR3 DNA follows: TGTGCCAGCAGCCCAGCGGGGGGGAGGGATGAGCAGTTCTTC. Translating gives CASSPAGGRDEQFF.

The chain carries TRBV4-3 and TRBJ2-7; perhaps TRBD2 as D (5 bases). CDR3 size: 14 residues. CDR1 LGHNA and CDR2 YSLEER come from the germline V gene. The ends were cut back, 1 base at V and 6 bases at J, with 13 bases in the middle. The DNA for the CDR3 is TGCGCCAGCAGCCAAGTTACAGAGGGTGGCGAGCAGTACTTC. Protein: CASSQVTEGGEQYF.

V usage is TRBV6-5 and J usage is TRBJ1-5; D not certain. V was trimmed by 2 bases and J by 6 bases, leaving 11 bases between them. From germline, CDR1 is MNHEY and CDR2 SVGAGI. This CDR3 contains 14 residues. Here the CDR3 DNA reads TGTGCCAGCAGTTACGGGAGGGTGGGTCAGCCCCAGCATTTT. Translation: CASSYGRVGQPQHF.

The V and J genes are TRBV7-3 and TRBJ2-3; 9 bases agree with TRBD2. This CDR3 is built from 15 residues. V was clipped by 4 bases and J by 4 bases; unmatched bases: 6. Looked up from germline, CDR1 is SGHTA and CDR2 is FQGTGA. CDR3 residues: CASSSTGTSPDTQYF. CDR3 sequence (DNA): TGTGCCAGCAGCTCAACCGGGACTAGCCCAGATACGCAGTATTTT.

As regards this clonotype: Relative to the germline gene, one junction end is altered; a read error may explain this. The chain uses TRBV6-1 and TRBJ2-5, with 10 bases lining up with TRBD2. The V gene's germline CDR1 is MNHNS and CDR2 SASEGT. This CDR3 is 16 amino acids long. In DNA form, the CDR3 reads TGTGCCAGCAAGGAGCTAGCGGGGGCCGAACAAGAGGCCCAGTACTTC. Translated, it gives CASKELAGAEQEAQYF.

A single count supports this clonotype. The rearrangement uses TRBV7-3 and TRBJ2-2, with 7 bases identical to TRBD1. The CDR3 runs to 13 residues. Trimming at V came to 7 bases and at J to 6 bases, leaving 5 bases not matched to a gene. Per germline, CDR1 SGHTA and CDR2 FQGTGA. The CDR3 DNA reads as TGTGCCAGCACCCCAGGGGGTCCCGGGGAGCTGTTTTTT. It encodes CASTPGGPGELFF.

This chain links TRBV11-3 with TRBJ2-3; 11 bases fit TRBD2. The CDR3 runs to 17 residues. Trimming at V came to 4 bases and at J to 2 bases, leaving 8 bases not matched to a gene. The germline gives CDR1 SGHNT, CDR2 YENEEA. CDR3 residues: CASSSPLAGGLTDTQYF. CDR3 DNA sequence: TGTGCCAGCAGCTCCCCCCTAGCGGGAGGACTCACAGATACGCAGTATTTT.

This clonotype was picked up a small number of times. This chain connects TRBV5-1 to TRBJ2-5; D possibly uses TRBD1 or TRBD2 (5 bases each). The CDR3 is made up of 14 amino acids. The germline V gene encodes CDR1 SGHRS and CDR2 YFSETQ. Deletions cut 4 bases from V and 2 bases from J, with 12 bases between. CDR3 sequence (DNA): TGCGCCAGCAGCCCGGGGACGTTACAAGAGACCCAGTACTTC. As protein: CASSPGTLQETQYF.

CDR3: CASRPNEGIEAFF. Written as DNA, the CDR3 is TGTGCCAGCAGGCCAAATGAGGGGATTGAAGCTTTCTTT. V and J are TRBV6-1 and TRBJ1-1, with a weak D call TRBD1 (5 bases). This CDR3 contains 13 residues. The germline V and J ends were trimmed by 6 bases and 7 bases, with 15 bases remaining between them. Germline V gene lookup returns CDR1 MNHNS and CDR2 SASEGT.

This chain connects TRBV2 to TRBJ2-7, with TRBD1 matching over 9 bases. V lost 6 bases to trimming and J lost 2 bases; unmatched junction nucleotides: 11. CDR1 SNHLY and CDR2 FYNNEI come from the germline V gene. This CDR3 is 16 amino acids long. This CDR3 reads CASRGGTGFGAYEQYF. The CDR3 DNA sequence: TGTGCCAGCAGGGGGGGGACAGGGTTCGGCGCCTACGAGCAGTACTTC. The whole variable domain, remainder taken from reference TRBV2 and TRBJ2-7, is EPEVTQTPSHQVTQMGQEVILRCVPISNHLYFYWYRQILGQKVEFLVSFYNNEISEKSEIFDDQFSVERPDGSNFTLKIRSTKLEDSAMYFCASRGGTGFGAYEQYFGPGTRLTVT.

The CDR3 DNA sequence: TGTGCCAGCAGTACCCAGGACAATCAGCCCCAGCATTTT. Residues: CASSTQDNQPQHF. V is TRBV27 and J is TRBJ1-5; D gene uncertain. The V end was cut by 5 bases, the J end by 3 bases, with 8 bases between. The CDR3 length is 13 residues. Germline CDR1 MNHEY, CDR2 SMNVEV (reference sequence).

A few counts support this clonotype. V and J are TRBV6-4 and TRBJ2-7, with D possibly TRBD2 on 6 matching bases. The CDR3 spans 14 residues. V gave up 5 bases and J gave up 5 bases, with 16 bases separating them. Germline CDR1 and CDR2: MRHNA and SNTAGT. This CDR3 reads CASSYRDLGDEQYF. In nucleotides, the CDR3 is TGTGCCAGCAGTTACCGGGACTTAGGCGACGAGCAGTACTTC.

By frequency in the sample, this clonotype is medium-sized. This rearrangement joins TRBV5-4 to TRBJ2-5; D unresolved. Germline CDR1 is SGHNT and CDR2 is YYREEE (reference sequence). The V and J ends lost 1 base and 5 bases respectively, with 6 bases between them. CDR3 length equals 12 residues. This chain's CDR3 is CASSLPRETQYF. The CDR3 DNA sequence: TGTGCCAGCAGCTTGCCTCGGGAGACCCAGTACTTC.

The rearrangement links TRBV20-1 to TRBJ2-3; tentatively, D is TRBD2 (7 bases). Germline lookup yields CDR1 DFQATT and CDR2 SNEGSKA (reference sequence). The CDR3 sequence is 17 residues long. The V and J ends lost 3 bases and 2 bases respectively, with 21 bases between them. As DNA, the CDR3 is TGCAGTGCTAGGACCCCTAGGGGGGGGGGCCCCACAGATACGCAGTATTTT. It translates to CSARTPRGGGPTDTQYF.

The gene calls are TRBV4-3 and TRBJ2-5; 13 nucleotides line up with TRBD2. Germline trimming cut 2 bases from V and 5 bases from J; bases unmatched to any gene: 5. Germline V gives CDR1 LGHNA, CDR2 YSLEER. The CDR3 covers 16 residues. The CDR3, as DNA: TGCGCCAGCAGCCAATCCCCGGGACTAGCGGGGGAGACCCAGTACTTC. Amino acid sequence: CASSQSPGLAGETQYF.